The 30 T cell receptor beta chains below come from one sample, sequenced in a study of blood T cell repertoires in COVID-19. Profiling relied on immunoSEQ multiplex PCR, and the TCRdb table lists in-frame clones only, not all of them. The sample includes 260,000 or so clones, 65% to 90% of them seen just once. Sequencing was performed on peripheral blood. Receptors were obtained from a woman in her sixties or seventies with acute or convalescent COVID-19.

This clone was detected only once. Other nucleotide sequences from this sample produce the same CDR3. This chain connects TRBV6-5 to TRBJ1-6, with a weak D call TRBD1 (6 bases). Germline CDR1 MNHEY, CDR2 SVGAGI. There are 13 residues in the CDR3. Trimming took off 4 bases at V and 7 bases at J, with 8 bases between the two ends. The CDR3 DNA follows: TGTGCCAGCAGTTCTAGGGGGAATTCACCCCTCCACTTT. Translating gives CASSSRGNSPLHF.

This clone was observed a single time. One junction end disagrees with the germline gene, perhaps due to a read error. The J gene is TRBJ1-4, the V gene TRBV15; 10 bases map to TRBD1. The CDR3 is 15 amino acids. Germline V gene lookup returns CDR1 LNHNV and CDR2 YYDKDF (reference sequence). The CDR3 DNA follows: TGTGCCACCAGTAGAGACGGACAGGGGGTGGAAAAACTGTTTTTT. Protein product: CATSRDGQGVEKLFF.

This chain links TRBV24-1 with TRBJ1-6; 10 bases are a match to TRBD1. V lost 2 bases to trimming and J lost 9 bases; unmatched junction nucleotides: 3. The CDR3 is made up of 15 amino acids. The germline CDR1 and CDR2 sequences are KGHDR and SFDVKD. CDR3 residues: CATSDSGQGSSPLHF. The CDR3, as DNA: TGTGCCACCAGTGATTCGGGACAGGGGTCTTCACCCCTCCACTTT.

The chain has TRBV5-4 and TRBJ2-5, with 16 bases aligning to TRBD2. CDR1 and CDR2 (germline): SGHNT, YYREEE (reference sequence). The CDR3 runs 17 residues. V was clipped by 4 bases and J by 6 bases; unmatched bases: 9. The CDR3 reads CASSTGTSGGVRKTQYF. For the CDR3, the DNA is TGTGCCAGCAGCACCGGGACTAGCGGGGGGGTCCGAAAGACCCAGTACTTC.

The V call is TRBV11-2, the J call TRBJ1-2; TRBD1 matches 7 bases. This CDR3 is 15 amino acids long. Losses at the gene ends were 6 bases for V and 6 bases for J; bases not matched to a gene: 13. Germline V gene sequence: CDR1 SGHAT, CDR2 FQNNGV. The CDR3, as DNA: TGTGCCAGCAGTATTACCGGGACAGATTTTCATGGCTACACCTTC. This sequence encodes CASSITGTDFHGYTF.

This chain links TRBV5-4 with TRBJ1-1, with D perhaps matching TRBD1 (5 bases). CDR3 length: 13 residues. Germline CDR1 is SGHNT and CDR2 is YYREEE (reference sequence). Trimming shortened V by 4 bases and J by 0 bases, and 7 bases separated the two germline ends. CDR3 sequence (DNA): TGTGCCAGCAGCACCAGGGTGAACACTGAAGCTTTCTTT. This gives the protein CASSTRVNTEAFF. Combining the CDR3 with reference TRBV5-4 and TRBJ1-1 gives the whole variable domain ETGVTQSPTHLIKTRGQQVTLRCSSQSGHNTVSWYQQALGQGPQFIFQYYREEENGRGNFPPRFSGLQFPNYSSELNVNALELDDSALYLCASSTRVNTEAFFGQGTRLTVV.

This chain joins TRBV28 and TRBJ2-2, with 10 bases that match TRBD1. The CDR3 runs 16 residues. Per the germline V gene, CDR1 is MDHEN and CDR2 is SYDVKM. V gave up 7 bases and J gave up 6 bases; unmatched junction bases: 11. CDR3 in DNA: TGTGCCAGCATACTATCCGGGACAGGGGTGTCCGGGGAGCTGTTTTTT. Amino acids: CASILSGTGVSGELFF.

The chain's CDR3 is CASSRFGFEGYTF. CDR3 DNA: TGTGCCAGCAGCCGTTTCGGGTTCGAAGGCTACACCTTC. The chain links TRBV3-1 (or the pseudogene TRBV3-2) to TRBJ1-2, with D unclear. Germline loops: CDR1 LGHDT, CDR2 YNNKEL (reference sequence). Trimming pared 4 bases from V and 8 bases from J, leaving 14 bases between. There are 13 residues in the CDR3.

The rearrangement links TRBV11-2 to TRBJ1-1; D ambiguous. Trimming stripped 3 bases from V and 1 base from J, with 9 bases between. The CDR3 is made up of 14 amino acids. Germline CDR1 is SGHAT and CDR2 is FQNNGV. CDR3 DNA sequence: TGTGCCAGCAGCTTTCAATCCAAGAACACTGAAGCTTTCTTT. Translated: CASSFQSKNTEAFF.

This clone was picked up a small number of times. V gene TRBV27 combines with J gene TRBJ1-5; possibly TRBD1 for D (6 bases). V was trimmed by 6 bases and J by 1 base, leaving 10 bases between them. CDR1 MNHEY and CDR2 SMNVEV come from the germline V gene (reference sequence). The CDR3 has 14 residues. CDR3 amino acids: CASRRTESNQPQHF. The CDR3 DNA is TGTGCCAGCAGGCGGACAGAGAGCAATCAGCCCCAGCATTTT.

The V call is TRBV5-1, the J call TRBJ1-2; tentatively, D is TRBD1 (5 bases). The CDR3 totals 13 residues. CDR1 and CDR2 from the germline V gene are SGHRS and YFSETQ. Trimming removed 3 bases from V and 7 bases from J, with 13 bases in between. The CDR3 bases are TGCGCCAGCAGCTCGGTCCAGGGAGGTGGCTACACCTTC. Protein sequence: CASSSVQGGGYTF.

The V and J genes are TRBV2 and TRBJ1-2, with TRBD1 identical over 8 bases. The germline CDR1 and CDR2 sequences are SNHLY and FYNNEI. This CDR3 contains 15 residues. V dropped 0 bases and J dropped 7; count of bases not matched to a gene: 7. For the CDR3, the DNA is TGTGCCAGCAGTGAAGCGCGGGGACAGGCACCTGGCTACACCTTC. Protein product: CASSEARGQAPGYTF.

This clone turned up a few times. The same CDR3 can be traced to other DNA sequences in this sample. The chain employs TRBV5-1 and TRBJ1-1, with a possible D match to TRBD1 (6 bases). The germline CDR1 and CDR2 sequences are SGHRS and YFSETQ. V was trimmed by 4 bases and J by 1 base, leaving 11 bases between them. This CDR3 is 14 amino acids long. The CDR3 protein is CASSNGQPNTEAFF. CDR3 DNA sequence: TGCGCCAGCAGCAATGGACAGCCGAACACTGAAGCTTTCTTT. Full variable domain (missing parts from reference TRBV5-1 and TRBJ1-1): KAGVTQTPRYLIKTRGQQVTLSCSPISGHRSVSWYQQTPGQGLQFLFEYFSETQRNKGNFPGRFSGRQFSNSRSEMNVSTLELGDSALYLCASSNGQPNTEAFFGQGTRLTVV.

Written as DNA, the CDR3 is TGTGCCAGTAGTCCCGGGGGGGGCAAAAACATTCAGTACTTC. Residues: CASSPGGGKNIQYF. V and J are TRBV19 and TRBJ2-4, with 8 bases lining up with TRBD2. The CDR3 extends over 14 amino acids. J gave up 3 bases and V 5 bases, and 3 bases lay outside the gene matches. Germline V CDR1 and CDR2: LNHDA, SQIVND (reference sequence).

The CDR3 DNA reads as TGTGCCAGTAGTATAGAACAGGGGACCTTCAGGAATCAGCCCCAGCATTTT. Protein: CASSIEQGTFRNQPQHF. The J gene is TRBJ1-5, the V gene TRBV19; TRBD1 matches 7 bases. With V trimmed by 0 bases and J by 4 bases, 9 bases remained unmatched. CDR3 size: 17 residues. In germline, CDR1 is LNHDA, CDR2 SQIVND (reference sequence).

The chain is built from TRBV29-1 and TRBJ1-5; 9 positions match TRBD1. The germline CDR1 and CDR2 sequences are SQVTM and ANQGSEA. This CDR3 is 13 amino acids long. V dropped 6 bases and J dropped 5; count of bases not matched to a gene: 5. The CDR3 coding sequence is TGCAGCGTCGGACAGGGGATGGATCAGCCCCAGCATTTT. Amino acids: CSVGQGMDQPQHF.

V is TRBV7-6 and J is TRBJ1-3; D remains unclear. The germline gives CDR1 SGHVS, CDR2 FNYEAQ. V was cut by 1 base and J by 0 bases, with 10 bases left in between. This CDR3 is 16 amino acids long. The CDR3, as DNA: TGTGCCAGCAGCTTAGAACAGAATCACTCTGGAAACACCATATATTTT. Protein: CASSLEQNHSGNTIYF.

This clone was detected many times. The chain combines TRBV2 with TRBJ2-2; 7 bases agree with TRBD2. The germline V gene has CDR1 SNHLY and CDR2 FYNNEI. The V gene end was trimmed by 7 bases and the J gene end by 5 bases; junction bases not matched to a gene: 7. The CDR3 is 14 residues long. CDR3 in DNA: TGTGCCAGCAAGTACGGACTAGATACCGGGGAGCTGTTTTTT. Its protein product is CASKYGLDTGELFF.

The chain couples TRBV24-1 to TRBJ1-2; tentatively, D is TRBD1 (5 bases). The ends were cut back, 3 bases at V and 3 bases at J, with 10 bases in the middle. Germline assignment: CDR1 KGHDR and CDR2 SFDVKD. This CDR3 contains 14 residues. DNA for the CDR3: TGTGCCACCAGTGATCATACAGGTGACTATGGCTACACCTTC. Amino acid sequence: CATSDHTGDYGYTF.

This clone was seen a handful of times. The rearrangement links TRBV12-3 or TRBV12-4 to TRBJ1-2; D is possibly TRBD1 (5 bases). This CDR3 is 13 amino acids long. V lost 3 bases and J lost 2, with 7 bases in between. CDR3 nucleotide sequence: TGTGCCAGCAGTTTGAGACAGAACTATGGCTACACCTTC. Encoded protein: CASSLRQNYGYTF.

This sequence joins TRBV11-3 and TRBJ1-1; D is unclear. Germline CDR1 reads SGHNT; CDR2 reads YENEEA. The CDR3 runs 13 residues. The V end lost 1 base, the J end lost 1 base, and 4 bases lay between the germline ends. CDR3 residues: CASSLVANTEAFF. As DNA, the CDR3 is TGTGCCAGCAGCTTAGTGGCGAACACTGAAGCTTTCTTT.

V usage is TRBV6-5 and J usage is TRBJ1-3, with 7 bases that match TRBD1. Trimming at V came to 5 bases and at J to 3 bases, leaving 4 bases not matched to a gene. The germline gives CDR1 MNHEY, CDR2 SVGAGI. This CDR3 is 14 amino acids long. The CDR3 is CASSRGGYGNTIYF. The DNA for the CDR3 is TGTGCCAGCAGTCGAGGGGGCTATGGAAACACCATATATTTT.

CDR3 residues: CAISGTGGANYGYTF. DNA for the CDR3: TGTGCCATCAGTGGGACAGGGGGCGCGAACTATGGCTACACCTTC. The chain joins TRBV10-3 to TRBJ1-2; 11 bases are shared with TRBD1. The CDR3 totals 15 residues. The germline gives CDR1 ENHRY, CDR2 SYGVKD. J was trimmed by 2 bases and V by 4 bases; bases with no gene match: 3.

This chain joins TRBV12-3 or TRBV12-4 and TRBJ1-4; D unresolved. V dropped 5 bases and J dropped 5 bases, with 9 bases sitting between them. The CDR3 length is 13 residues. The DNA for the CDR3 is TGTGCCAGCAGTGGCAGGCAAAATGAAAAACTGTTTTTT. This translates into CASSGRQNEKLFF.

The CDR3 bases are TGTGCCAGCAGCCCCGGACAGTACAATCAGCCCCAGCATTTT. Amino acids: CASSPGQYNQPQHF. This chain uses TRBV7-9 with TRBJ1-5; D is possibly TRBD1 (6 bases). The length of the CDR3 is 14 residues. V lost 5 bases to trimming and J lost 3 bases, with 11 bases between them. CDR1 is SEHNR and CDR2 is FQNEAQ in the germline V gene (reference sequence). Full variable domain (outside the CDR3, taken from reference TRBV7-9 and TRBJ1-5): DTGVSQNPRHKITKRGQNVTFRCDPISEHNRLYWYRQTLGQGPEFLTYFQNEAQLEKSRLLSDRFSAERPKGSFSTLEIQRTEQGDSAMYLCASSPGQYNQPQHFGDGTRLSIL.

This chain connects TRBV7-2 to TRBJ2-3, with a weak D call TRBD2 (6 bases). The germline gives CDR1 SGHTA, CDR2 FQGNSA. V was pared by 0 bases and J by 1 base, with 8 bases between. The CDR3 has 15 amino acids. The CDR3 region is CASSLARRGTDTQYF. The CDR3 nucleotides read TGTGCCAGCAGCTTAGCGCGGAGGGGCACAGATACGCAGTATTTT. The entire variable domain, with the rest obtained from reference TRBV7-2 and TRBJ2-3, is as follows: GAGVSQSPSNKVTEKGKDVELRCDPISGHTALYWYRQSLGQGLEFLIYFQGNSAPDKSGLPSDRFSAERTGGSVSTLTIQRTQQEDSAVYLCASSLARRGTDTQYFGPGTRLTVL.

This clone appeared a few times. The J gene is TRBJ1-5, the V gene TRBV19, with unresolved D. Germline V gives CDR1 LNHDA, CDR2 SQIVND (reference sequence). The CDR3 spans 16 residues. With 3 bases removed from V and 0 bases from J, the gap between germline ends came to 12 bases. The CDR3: CASSIGWRDSNQPQHF. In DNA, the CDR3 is TGTGCCAGTAGTATTGGGTGGAGAGATAGCAATCAGCCCCAGCATTTT.

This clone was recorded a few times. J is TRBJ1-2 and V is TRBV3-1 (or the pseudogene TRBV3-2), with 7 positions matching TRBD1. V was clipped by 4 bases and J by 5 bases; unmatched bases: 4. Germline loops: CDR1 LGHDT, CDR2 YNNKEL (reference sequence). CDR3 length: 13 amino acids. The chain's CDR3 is CASSLEGAYGYTF. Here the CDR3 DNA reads TGTGCCAGCAGCCTGGAGGGGGCTTATGGCTACACCTTC.

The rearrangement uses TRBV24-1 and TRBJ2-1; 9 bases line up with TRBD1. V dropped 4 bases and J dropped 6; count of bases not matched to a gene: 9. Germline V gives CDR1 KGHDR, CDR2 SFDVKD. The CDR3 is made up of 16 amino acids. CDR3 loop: CATSEPGQGRGNEQFF. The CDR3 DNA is TGTGCCACCAGTGAACCGGGACAGGGCAGGGGCAATGAGCAGTTCTTC.

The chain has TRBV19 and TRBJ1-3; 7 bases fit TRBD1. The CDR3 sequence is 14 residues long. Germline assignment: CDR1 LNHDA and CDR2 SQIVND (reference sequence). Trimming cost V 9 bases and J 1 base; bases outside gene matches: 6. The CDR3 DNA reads TGTGCCAGGCCCCCGGGACAGTCTGGAAACACCATATATTTT. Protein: CARPPGQSGNTIYF.